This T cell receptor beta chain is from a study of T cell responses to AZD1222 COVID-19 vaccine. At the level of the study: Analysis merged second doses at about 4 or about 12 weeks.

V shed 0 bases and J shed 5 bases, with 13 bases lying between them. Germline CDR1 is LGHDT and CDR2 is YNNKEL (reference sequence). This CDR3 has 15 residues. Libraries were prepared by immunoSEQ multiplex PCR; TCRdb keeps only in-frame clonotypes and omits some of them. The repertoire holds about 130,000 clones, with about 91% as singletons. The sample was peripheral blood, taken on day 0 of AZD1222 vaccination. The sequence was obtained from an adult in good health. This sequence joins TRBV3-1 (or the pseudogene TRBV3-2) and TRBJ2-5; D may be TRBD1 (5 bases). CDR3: CASSQEGLPSETQYF. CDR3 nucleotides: TGTGCCAGCAGCCAAGAGGGGCTCCCGAGCGAGACCCAGTACTTC.